This TCR beta chain stems from a study of early T cells in non-severe SARS-CoV-2 infection. Across the study: The authors sequenced bulk RNA from unsorted whole blood, leaving chains unpaired. Study-wide findings and caveats: The study's VDJdb matching favored anti-spike CD8 responses and missed private and CD4 specificities.

Unique molecular identifiers were added to individual cDNA molecules. A single record per CDR3 protein comes from TCRdb applying MiXCR to the 5' RACE reads. The sample records 70,000 or so distinct CDR3 sequences, 9% to 15% being singletons. This CDR3 is built from 18 residues. Germline trimming cut 5 bases from V and 0 bases from J; bases unmatched to any gene: 14. Germline lookup yields CDR1 SSHAT and CDR2 FNYEAQ (reference sequence). Regarding this clonotype: Antigen specificity is unknown.

Material for sequencing was whole blood. The TCR originated in an adult who was a healthcare worker with PCR-confirmed SARS-CoV-2 infection or an uninfected control (not recorded which). The V and J genes are TRBV7-7 and TRBJ2-5, with 8 bases aligning to TRBD1. The CDR3 DNA reads TGTGCCAGCAGCCGCGACCCAACAGGGGGTTTGGACCAAGAGACCCAGTACTTC. It encodes CASSRDPTGGLDQETQYF. Combining the CDR3 with reference TRBV7-7 and TRBJ2-5 gives the whole variable domain GAGVSQSPRYKVTKRGQDVTLRCDPISSHATLYWYQQALGQGPEFLTYFNYEAQPDKSGLPSDRFSAERPEGSISTLTIQRTEQRDSAMYRCASSRDPTGGLDQETQYFGPGTRLLVL.